Listed here is a single TCR beta chain. Its target is unknown. The data belong to a study of cytomegalovirus exposure and HLA in healthy donors. The wider study: Around 180 million T cells yielded 120 million or so unique TCR beta sequences, as an earlier analysis found. A preliminary data release comprised tens of millions of unique TCRs obtained from HLA-typed donors. Study-level findings and limits: Follow-up analysis found HLA locus-dependent TCR association rates, highest for DRB1 and lowest for HLA-C.

This CDR3 region has 15 residues. Trimming cost V 4 bases and J 7 bases; bases outside gene matches: 3. The germline V gene encodes CDR1 MNHEY and CDR2 SMNVEV (reference sequence). It was with 60 Vbeta and 13 Jbeta primers that the PCR ran. Data came from immunoSEQ multiplex PCR; TCRdb stores just in-frame clones and leaves some out. There are approximately 200,000 clones in the sample, with approximately 0.74% held by the top ten. The chain links TRBV27 to TRBJ2-3, with TRBD2 identical over 15 bases. The sequence was collected from a boy aged 5-17 years in good health and CMV-seronegative. Material: PBMCs. This CDR3 is CASSWTSGGGNTQYF. The CDR3 coding sequence is TGTGCCAGCAGTTGGACTAGCGGGGGGGGGAATACGCAGTATTTT.